A single sample gave rise to the 30 T cell receptor beta chains below, sequenced in a study of cytomegalovirus exposure and HLA in healthy donors. The PCR ran on 60 Vbeta and 13 Jbeta primers. The assay was immunoSEQ multiplex PCR, and TCRdb's table has in-frame clones only and misses some. The repertoire holds 150,000 to 200,000 clones, with more than 80% as singletons. Specimen: PBMCs. These receptors all stem from a man between 18 and 29 years old in good health and CMV-seronegative.

The J gene is TRBJ2-2, the V gene TRBV9; 10 bases line up with TRBD2. CDR1 and CDR2 (germline): SGDLS, YYNGEE. This CDR3 spans 16 amino acids. J was trimmed by 2 bases and V by 2 bases; bases with no gene match: 3. The CDR3 protein is CASSVSGRVNTGELFF. In DNA, the CDR3 is TGTGCCAGCAGCGTGAGCGGGAGGGTAAACACCGGGGAGCTGTTTTTT.

The V and J genes are TRBV19 and TRBJ2-7; D remains ambiguous. V lost 5 bases and J 6 bases, leaving 17 bases between the germline ends. This CDR3 is built from 14 residues. CDR1 LNHDA and CDR2 SQIVND come from the germline V gene (reference sequence). In nucleotides, the CDR3 is TGTGCCAGTAGTCACCCTTCGGGTTTCAGCGAGCAGTACTTC. This sequence encodes CASSHPSGFSEQYF.

V and J are TRBV19 and TRBJ1-1; no reliable D call. V shed 4 bases and J shed 11 bases, with 11 bases lying between them. The CDR3 is 11 amino acids. Germline V gene data show CDR1 as LNHDA and CDR2 as SQIVND (reference sequence). CDR3 sequence: CASSTGSVAFF. The CDR3 DNA sequence: TGTGCCAGTAGTACCGGGTCTGTCGCTTTCTTT.

This rearrangement joins TRBV5-1 to TRBJ2-7, with 13 positions matching TRBD2. Germline CDR1 SGHRS, CDR2 YFSETQ. The CDR3 is made up of 15 amino acids. V lost 4 bases and J lost 4; bases outside the gene matches: 5. The CDR3, as DNA: TGCGCCAGCAGCCTTCGGACTAGCGGGGGATACGAGCAGTACTTC. Translated, it gives CASSLRTSGGYEQYF.

This chain connects TRBV5-8 to TRBJ1-1; D is undetermined. V shed 3 bases and J shed 0 bases, with 6 bases lying between them. The CDR3 has 13 residues. Germline V gene sequence: CDR1 SGHTS, CDR2 YDEGEE. CDR3 sequence: CASSYYLNTEAFF. CDR3 in DNA: TGTGCCAGCAGCTATTACTTGAACACTGAAGCTTTCTTT.

V is TRBV4-1 and J is TRBJ2-7; D may be TRBD2 (5 bases). Germline assignment: CDR1 MGHRA and CDR2 YSYEKL. Trimming shortened V by 1 base and J by 2 bases, and 12 bases separated the two germline ends. CDR3 size: 15 residues. The CDR3 DNA reads as TGCGCCAGCAGCCAAGTCGGGGTCGGTACCTACGAGCAGTACTTC. Its protein product is CASSQVGVGTYEQYF.

This rearrangement joins TRBV7-2 to TRBJ1-2; 8 bases agree with TRBD1. Germline V gene lookup returns CDR1 SGHTA and CDR2 FQGNSA. The V and J ends lost 4 bases and 7 bases, in that order; junction bases with no gene match: 11. The CDR3 contains 15 residues. The CDR3 reads CASSSPGGEDCGYTF. For the CDR3, the DNA is TGTGCCAGCAGCTCCCCAGGGGGCGAGGACTGTGGCTACACCTTC.

The chain recombines TRBV13 with TRBJ2-7, with 11 bases matching TRBD2. The CDR3 length is 19 residues. The V gene's germline CDR1 is PRHDT and CDR2 FYEKMQ (reference sequence). The J segment lost 2 bases and the V segment lost 4 bases, leaving 16 bases of the junction unmatched. DNA for the CDR3: TGTGCCAGCAGCTCGCCCTCCCGACTAGCGGGACTTGCAACCTACGAGCAGTACTTC. It is translated as CASSSPSRLAGLATYEQYF.

In DNA form, the CDR3 reads TGCGCCAGCAGCCAAGGACTACCTTCCTACGAGCAGTACTTC. Residues: CASSQGLPSYEQYF. V gene TRBV4-3 combines with J gene TRBJ2-5; D might be TRBD2 (5 bases). The J call may be wrong; the DNA end is better matched by TRBJ2-7. Germline values: CDR1 LGHNA, CDR2 YSLEER. The length of the CDR3 is 14 residues.

The CDR3 DNA is TGTGCCAGCAGGAGTACAGGGGCTGAAGCTTTCTTT. Translating gives CASRSTGAEAFF. This chain joins TRBV6-5 and TRBJ1-1; 7 nucleotides line up with TRBD1. V dropped 6 bases and J dropped 6; count of bases not matched to a gene: 4. From germline, CDR1 is MNHEY and CDR2 SVGAGI. The CDR3 is made up of 12 amino acids.

This clone was seen only once. This sequence joins TRBV30 and TRBJ2-5; tentative D call: TRBD2 (6 bases). V lost 5 bases, J lost 5 bases, and 12 bases lay in between. The germline V gene encodes CDR1 GTSNPN and CDR2 SVGIG (reference sequence). CDR3 length equals 12 residues. The CDR3 reads CAWAPGVETQYF. The CDR3 coding sequence is TGTGCCTGGGCCCCGGGGGTTGAGACCCAGTACTTC.

The chain uses TRBV27 and TRBJ1-1, with D perhaps TRBD1 (5 bases). The germline V gene encodes CDR1 MNHEY and CDR2 SMNVEV (reference sequence). CDR3 length: 13 amino acids. V gave up 8 bases and J gave up 5 bases, with 15 bases separating them. The CDR3 nucleotides read TGTGCCAGCCAGATCGGCCGGGGGACTGAAGCTTTCTTT. Protein sequence: CASQIGRGTEAFF.

This clone was picked up a small number of times. The rearrangement links TRBV5-1 to TRBJ1-4, with 7 bases lining up with TRBD1. V dropped 5 bases and J dropped 8; count of bases not matched to a gene: 9. CDR1 and CDR2 (germline): SGHRS, YFSETQ. The CDR3 has 14 residues. DNA for the CDR3: TGCGCCAGCAGTCGAACAGGGGTTGAGGAAAAACTGTTTTTT. This encodes CASSRTGVEEKLFF.

The gene calls are TRBV7-8 and TRBJ1-6; TRBD1 matches at 7 bases. The CDR3 is 17 residues long. Germline V gene sequence: CDR1 SGHVS, CDR2 FQNEAQ. V lost 5 bases and J lost 3; bases outside the gene matches: 10. Here the CDR3 DNA reads TGTGCCAGCAGCCCACATAACAGGGGTCACTATAATTCACCCCTCCACTTT. It codes for CASSPHNRGHYNSPLHF. Supplemented by reference TRBV7-8 and TRBJ1-6, the full variable domain reads GAGVSQSPRYKVAKRGQDVALRCDPISGHVSLFWYQQALGQGPEFLTYFQNEAQLDKSGLPSDRFFAERPEGSVSTLKIQRTQQEDSAVYLCASSPHNRGHYNSPLHFGNGTRLTVT.

This chain links TRBV19 with TRBJ2-7; D uncertain. Trimming pared 6 bases from V and 0 bases from J, leaving 12 bases between. The CDR3 sequence is 14 residues long. Germline V lookup: CDR1 LNHDA, CDR2 SQIVND (reference sequence). The CDR3, as DNA: TGTGCCAGTAGAGATGGTTACAACTCCTACGAGCAGTACTTC. Its translation: CASRDGYNSYEQYF.

V usage is TRBV27 and J usage is TRBJ1-3; TRBD1 is a possible D gene (5 bases). CDR1 and CDR2 (germline): MNHEY, SMNVEV (reference sequence). V lost 4 bases and J lost 9, with 16 bases in between. The CDR3 runs 14 residues. The CDR3 loop reads CASSYRQSRSTIYF. In DNA, the CDR3 is TGTGCCAGCAGTTACCGACAGTCTCGGTCCACCATATATTTT.

This clone was counted a single time. The rearrangement uses TRBV18 and TRBJ1-1; 9 bases match TRBD1. The trim removed 5 bases at V and 3 bases at J, leaving 10 bases unmatched. The CDR3 is 16 amino acids. Looked up from germline, CDR1 is KGHSH and CDR2 is LQKENI. CDR3 DNA: TGTGCCAGCTCAGCCGGACAGGGGTTGTGGGACACTGAAGCTTTCTTT. This sequence encodes CASSAGQGLWDTEAFF.

V and J are TRBV5-1 and TRBJ2-7; D remains unclear. CDR3 length equals 12 residues. Trimming took off 1 base at V and 5 bases at J, with 7 bases between the two ends. In germline, CDR1 is SGHRS, CDR2 YFSETQ. The CDR3 region has the DNA TGCGCCAGCAGCTTGAATTTTAACGAGCAGTACTTC. The encoded protein is CASSLNFNEQYF.

The genes are TRBV7-9 and TRBJ2-2; tentatively, D is TRBD2 (6 bases). The V gene lost 6 bases and the J gene lost 6 bases, with 14 bases spanning the gap. The CDR3 is made up of 14 amino acids. Germline V gene lookup returns CDR1 SEHNR and CDR2 FQNEAQ (reference sequence). As DNA, the CDR3 is TGTGCCAGCAGAGCGGGCACGCTCGCCGGGGAGCTGTTTTTT. Encoded protein: CASRAGTLAGELFF.

The CDR3 reads CASSLTDQPQHF. In DNA, the CDR3 is TGTGCCAGCAGCTTAACGGATCAGCCCCAGCATTTT. The chain employs TRBV7-9 and TRBJ1-5; D call uncertain. Germline CDR1 is SEHNR and CDR2 is FQNEAQ (reference sequence). The CDR3 is made up of 12 amino acids. V dropped 2 bases and J dropped 5 bases, with 4 bases sitting between them.

This clone was picked up a small number of times. The genes are TRBV5-6 and TRBJ2-1; D perhaps matches TRBD2 (5 bases). This CDR3 spans 12 amino acids. Trimming cost V 6 bases and J 14 bases, with 18 bases left between them. Germline CDR1 and CDR2: SGHDT and YYEEEE. CDR3 coding DNA: TGTGCCAGCAACCCCATAGAGGGAAGAGAGTTCTTC. Translation: CASNPIEGREFF.

The V and J genes are TRBV2 and TRBJ1-4; no firm D call. This CDR3 comprises 12 residues. Trimming left V 6 bases short and J 7 bases short, with 9 bases between. Germline V gene lookup returns CDR1 SNHLY and CDR2 FYNNEI. CDR3 nucleotides: TGTGCCAGCAGATACAGTTCTGAAAAACTGTTTTTT. It specifies CASRYSSEKLFF.

The chain has TRBV6-5 and TRBJ1-1, with D uncertain. V was pared by 7 bases and J by 5 bases, with 11 bases between. Germline-derived CDR1 and CDR2 are MNHEY and SVGAGI. CDR3 size: 12 residues. The CDR3 nucleotides read TGTGCCAGCAAGGGTTCGGGAACTGAAGCTTTCTTT. Translated, it gives CASKGSGTEAFF.

The chain carries TRBV5-5 and TRBJ2-1, with 9 bases matching TRBD2. Germline loops: CDR1 SGHKS, CDR2 YYEKEE (reference sequence). V lost 4 bases and J lost 12; bases outside the gene matches: 26. The CDR3 has 19 residues. The CDR3 reads CASSPVAIGGVAGEYGQFF. CDR3 DNA sequence: TGTGCCAGCAGCCCCGTCGCGATAGGGGGCGTAGCGGGAGAGTATGGGCAGTTCTTC.

This chain uses TRBV7-9 with TRBJ2-1; weak D call: TRBD2 (6 bases). The germline gives CDR1 SEHNR, CDR2 FQNEAQ (reference sequence). The germline V and J ends were trimmed by 3 bases and 8 bases, with 14 bases remaining between them. The CDR3 covers 14 residues. CDR3 sequence (DNA): TGTGCCAGCAGCTTTCGGGAGAGAGGGGATGAGCAGTTCTTC. Its protein is CASSFRERGDEQFF.

This chain joins TRBV5-4 and TRBJ2-7, with D possibly TRBD1 on 6 matching bases. CDR3 size: 14 residues. V was pared by 1 base and J by 0 bases, with 8 bases between. CDR1 and CDR2 from the germline V gene are SGHNT and YYREEE (reference sequence). Written as DNA, the CDR3 is TGTGCCAGCAGCTTGAAGGACAGCTCCTACGAGCAGTACTTC. Its protein is CASSLKDSSYEQYF.

The chain links TRBV5-4 to TRBJ2-1, with 8 bases fitting TRBD1. This CDR3 is built from 15 residues. The junction had 9 bases not matched to a gene; V was cut back by 4 bases and J by 6 bases. CDR1 and CDR2 (germline): SGHNT, YYREEE (reference sequence). The CDR3 DNA reads as TGTGCCAGCAGCGTCCCGGGACAGGCGGGCAATGAGCAGTTCTTC. Translated, it gives CASSVPGQAGNEQFF.

The rearrangement links TRBV18 to TRBJ2-7, with 12 bases fitting TRBD2. In germline, CDR1 is KGHSH, CDR2 LQKENI. The J segment lost 1 base and the V segment lost 5 bases, leaving 3 bases of the junction unmatched. The CDR3 sequence is 15 residues long. The DNA of the CDR3 is TGTGCCAGCTCAGCCGGGACTAGCGGGTCCTACGAGCAGTACTTC. The encoded protein is CASSAGTSGSYEQYF.

This clone was recorded a few times. The chain has TRBV6-6 and TRBJ1-2; 7 nucleotides line up with TRBD1. The V gene end was trimmed by 5 bases and the J gene end by 4 bases; junction bases not matched to a gene: 4. CDR3 length: 13 residues. From germline, CDR1 is MNHNY and CDR2 SVGAGI (reference sequence). The CDR3 DNA reads TGTGCCAGCAGTCGGGACAGAGCCTATGGCTACACCTTC. The encoded protein is CASSRDRAYGYTF.

The chain couples TRBV7-3 to TRBJ2-3, with D maybe TRBD1 (5 bases). Germline CDR1 and CDR2: SGHTA and FQGTGA. V lost 4 bases and J 0 bases, leaving 11 bases between the germline ends. The length of the CDR3 is 15 residues. The CDR3 loop reads CASSSEPGSTDTQYF. CDR3 sequence (DNA): TGTGCCAGCAGCTCAGAGCCAGGGAGCACAGATACGCAGTATTTT.